This TCR beta chain was retrieved from a study of shared clonotypes between healthy human individuals (dated by TCRdb to the early 2020s). Concerning the study at large: Two women and a few men aged 18 to 49 years were included in the cohort. For each donor, three plates each were used for CD4 naive and CD4 memory, two plates were used for CD8 naive, and one plate was used for CD8 memory. Leukapheresis yielded between about 0.85 and 9 billion PBMCs per donor. To increase sequencing depth and limit assay-specific biases, TCR repertoire library preparation and sequencing were carried out by different laboratories using diverse techniques. To estimate repertoire size and how much clonotypes are shared between individuals, the study performed deep sequencing of blood TCR repertoires from roughly five healthy adults.

Using the deep immunoSEQ assay, TCR CDR3 regions were amplified from genomic DNA by multiplex PCR. Extracted genomic DNA from each cell subset was distributed evenly across all wells of several immunoSEQ 96-well plates, and each plate was treated as a replicate. For sorted subsets, 200 to 250 ng genomic DNA, equal to 25,000 to 35,000 T cell genomes, was loaded into each replicate PCR. The purified libraries were quantified using a Qubit 3.0 fluorometer, sized with a Bioanalyzer 2100, and then quantified again using the KAPA Library Quantification kit. A separate single-read 150-cycle Illumina NextSeq 550 flow cell was used to sequence each immunoSEQ 96-well plate. Per the authors' processing: Because only junctional sequences without quality scores were contained in the immunoSEQ output, filtering matching that applied to full-length reads could not be performed. To assign V/J genes and CDR3, sequences were annotated using PyIR, a Python wrapper for IgBLAST v1.9, with IMGT germline references. Reads were removed for weak V/J assignments (E-value above 1e-6), missing CDR3, stop codons, out-of-frame junctions, or ambiguous translated residues. V3J clonotypes were defined as sequences sharing an identical inferred V gene, J gene, and CDR3 amino acid sequence. Percentage overlap between repertoires was computed as shared unique clonotypes divided by the size of the smaller repertoire. Three approaches were used to assess repertoire richness: RTK rarefaction, the Chao1 estimator, and Recon v2.1 estimates of unobserved clonotypes. Generation probabilities were computed with OLGA for all TCRbeta clonotypes obtained by the gDNA method from a handful of donors. Not all clones reach the TCRdb copy of this immuneACCESS table, which keeps in-frame sequences only. Checked studies attribute under half of the gap to unresolved V genes and leave the rest unexplained. Clone size and V and J calls were adopted from that table, with D and trimming inferred from the DNA. A total of about 2.3 million clones appear in this sample, less than 95% of them only once. The biggest ten clones account for about 0.36% of the sample.

The donors were healthy, HIV-negative adults with no recently reported acute infections or vaccinations. Every donor was a Caucasian adult residing in Nashville, Tennessee, USA. CD4+ T cells were enriched by magnetic negative selection, after which naive cells were positively selected on CD45RA and the negative fraction was taken as the memory subset. Blood was collected by leukapheresis, and PBMCs were isolated by Ficoll-Histopaque density gradient centrifugation and then cryopreserved in liquid nitrogen vapor phase. Analytical flow cytometry was used to check the purity and quantity of every magnetically sorted T cell population. Each sorted fraction had its genomic DNA isolated and then quantified by UV absorbance on a Nanodrop 2000c. Counted from cysteine to phenylalanine, this CDR3 has 15 amino acids. Of all the DNA, just the CDR3 is kept, 45 bases in frame from base 1. The junction shows trimming of 4 bases on V and 5 bases on J, plus 15 bases between the germline ends. The germline V gene provides CDR1 SGHRS and CDR2 YFSETQ.

Summary of the overall study and its limitations: The small number of donors limited the genetic and exposure-history diversity represented. Estimated clonotype richness was generally larger for naive than for memory subsets. Only blood was sampled, and tissue TCR repertoires likely differ from those in blood. Based on pairwise subsampling, the degree of clonotype sharing among donors was expected to be affected by sequencing depth. Incomplete sequencing was indicated by rarefaction of sorted-subset datasets, despite the large sequencing depth. About 5% of naive CD4, approximately 3.7% of naive CD8, approximately 2.2% of memory CD4, and 0.4% of memory CD8 clonotypes were shared across several donors. Compared with non-shared clonotypes, clonotypes shared by all four sorted-subset donors had higher generation probabilities.

Note on this clone: The antigen it recognizes is unknown. It has no much larger one-base neighbor in the sample; base qualities were not kept.

Recombination linked TRBV5-1 to TRBJ1-4; the D segment could be TRBD1, given 5 matching bases. The TCR sequence derives from a young man in good health. Some clones in this sample may be carry-over from other donors' samples. The specimen was naive CD4+ T cells from PBMCs. The sample's cell subset or site, from its label and the paper: CD45RA+ positively selected. The CDR3 region has the sequence CASSQGDGGNEKLFF. The DNA sequence is given as TGCGCCAGCAGCCAAGGGGACGGTGGGAATGAAAAACTGTTTTTT.